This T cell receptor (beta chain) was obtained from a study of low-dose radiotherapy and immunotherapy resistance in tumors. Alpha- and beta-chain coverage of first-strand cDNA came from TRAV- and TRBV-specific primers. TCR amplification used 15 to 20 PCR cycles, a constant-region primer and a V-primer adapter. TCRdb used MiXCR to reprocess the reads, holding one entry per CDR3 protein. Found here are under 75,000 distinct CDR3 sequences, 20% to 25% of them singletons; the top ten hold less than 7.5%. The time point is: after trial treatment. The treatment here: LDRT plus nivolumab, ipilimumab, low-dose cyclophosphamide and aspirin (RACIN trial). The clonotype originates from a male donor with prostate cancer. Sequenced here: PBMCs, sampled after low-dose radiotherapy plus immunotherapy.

The CDR3 loop reads CSARVQGSGSRQFF. Here the CDR3 DNA reads TGCAGTGCTAGAGTCCAGGGTAGCGGGAGTAGGCAGTTCTTC. The chain joins TRBV20-1 to TRBJ2-1; TRBD2 aligns across 9 bases. The CDR3 sequence is 14 residues long. The germline CDR1 and CDR2 sequences are DFQATT and SNEGSKA (reference sequence). V lost 1 base to trimming and J lost 12 bases; unmatched junction nucleotides: 10.